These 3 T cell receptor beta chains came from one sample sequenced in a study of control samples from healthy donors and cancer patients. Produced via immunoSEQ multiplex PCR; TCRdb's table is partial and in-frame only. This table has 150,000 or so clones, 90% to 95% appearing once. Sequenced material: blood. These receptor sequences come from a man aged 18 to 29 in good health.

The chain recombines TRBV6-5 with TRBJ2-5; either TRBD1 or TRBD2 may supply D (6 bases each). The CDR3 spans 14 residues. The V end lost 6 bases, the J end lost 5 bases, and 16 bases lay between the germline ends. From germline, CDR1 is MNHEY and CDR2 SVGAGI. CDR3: CASRWGLASETQYF. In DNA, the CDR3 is TGTGCCAGCAGGTGGGGGCTAGCGTCGGAGACCCAGTACTTC.

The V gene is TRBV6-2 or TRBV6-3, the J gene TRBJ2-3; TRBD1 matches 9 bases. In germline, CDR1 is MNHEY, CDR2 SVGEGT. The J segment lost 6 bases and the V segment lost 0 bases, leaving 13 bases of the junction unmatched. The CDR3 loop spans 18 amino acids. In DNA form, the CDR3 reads TGTGCCAGCAGTTACTCACCCGTTGGGGACAGGGTGGACGATACGCAGTATTTT. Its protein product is CASSYSPVGDRVDDTQYF.

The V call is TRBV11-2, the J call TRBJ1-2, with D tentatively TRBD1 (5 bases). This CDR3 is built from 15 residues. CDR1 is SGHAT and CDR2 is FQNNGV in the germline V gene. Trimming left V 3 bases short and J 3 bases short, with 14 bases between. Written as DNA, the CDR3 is TGTGCCAGCAGCTTTCGGGGGGGTATCGACTATGGCTACACCTTC. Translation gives CASSFRGGIDYGYTF. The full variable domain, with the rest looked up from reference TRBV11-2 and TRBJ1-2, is EAGVAQSPRYKIIEKRQSVAFWCNPISGHATLYWYQQILGQGPKLLIQFQNNGVVDDSQLPKDRFSAERLKGVDSTLKIQPAKLEDSAVYLCASSFRGGIDYGYTFGSGTRLTVV.